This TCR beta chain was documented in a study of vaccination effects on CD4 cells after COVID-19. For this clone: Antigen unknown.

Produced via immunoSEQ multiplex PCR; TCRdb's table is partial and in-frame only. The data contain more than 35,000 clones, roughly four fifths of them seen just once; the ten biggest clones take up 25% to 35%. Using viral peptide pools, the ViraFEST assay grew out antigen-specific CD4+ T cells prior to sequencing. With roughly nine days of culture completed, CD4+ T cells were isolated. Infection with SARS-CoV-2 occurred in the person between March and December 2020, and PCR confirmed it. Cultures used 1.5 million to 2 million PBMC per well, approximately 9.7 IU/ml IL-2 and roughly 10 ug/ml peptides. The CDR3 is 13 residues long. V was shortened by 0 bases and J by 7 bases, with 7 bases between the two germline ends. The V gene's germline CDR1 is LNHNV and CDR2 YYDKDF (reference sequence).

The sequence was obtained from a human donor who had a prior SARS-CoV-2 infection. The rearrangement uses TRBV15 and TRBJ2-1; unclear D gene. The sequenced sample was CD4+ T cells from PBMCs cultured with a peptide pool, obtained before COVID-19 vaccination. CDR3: CATSRDWGNEQFF. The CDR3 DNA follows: TGTGCCACCAGCAGAGATTGGGGAAATGAGCAGTTCTTC.